A selection of T cell receptor beta chains follows, all from one sample in a study. Libraries were prepared by immunoSEQ multiplex PCR; TCRdb keeps only in-frame clonotypes and omits some of them. Of tens of thousands of clones in the sample, just over 90% were seen once. The source material was PBMCs. These receptors were obtained from a man in his forties with rheumatoid arthritis. The CDR3 runs from the conserved cysteine through the conserved F or W. D genes are given only for firm matches. For some rows the clone size is stated as once, few or many, or as a class when expanded; others skip it.

NA,TRBJ1-1,NA,TRBV11-3,CASSLTGITEAFF,TGTGCCAGCAGCTTAACAGGGATCACTGAAGCTTTCTTT
NA,TRBJ2-7,NA,TRBV27,CASSLIATDGDTYEQYF,TGTGCCAGCAGTTTAATAGCGACAGATGGGGATACCTACGAGCAGTACTTC
NA,TRBJ1-5,medium-sized,TRBV2,CASTEGTGSNQPQHF,TGTGCCAGCACCGAAGGTACGGGTAGCAATCAGCCCCAGCATTTT
NA,TRBJ2-3,NA,TRBV5-1,CASSLDGSPTDTQYF,TGCGCCAGCAGCCTAGACGGGAGTCCCACAGATACGCAGTATTTT
NA,TRBJ1-1,NA,TRBV5-1,CASSSSSGRTEAFF,TGCGCCAGCAGCTCCTCTTCGGGGAGAACTGAAGCTTTCTTT
NA,TRBJ2-2,NA,TRBV24-1,CATSDFRVTGELFF,TGTGCCACCAGTGATTTTAGGGTCACCGGGGAGCTGTTTTTT
TRBD1,TRBJ2-7,NA,TRBV28,CASSPAGQGSYEQYF,TGTGCCAGCAGTCCCGCGGGACAGGGGTCCTACGAGCAGTACTTC
NA,TRBJ1-1,NA,TRBV10-3,CAIRQNTEAFF,TGTGCCATCAGGCAGAACACTGAAGCTTTCTTT
NA,TRBJ2-1,NA,TRBV3-1/TRBV3-2,CASSPKPRLSDEQFF,TGTGCCAGCAGCCCCAAGCCGAGACTATCGGATGAGCAGTTCTTC
NA,TRBJ2-7,NA,TRBV28,CASTLYRDPPREQYF,TGTGCCAGCACCTTATACCGGGACCCCCCGAGGGAGCAGTACTTC
NA,TRBJ2-7,NA,TRBV15,CATSSWDRSYEQYF,TGTGCCACCAGCAGTTGGGACCGCTCCTACGAGCAGTACTTC
NA,TRBJ2-3,NA,TRBV5-6,CASSEFNTQYF,TGTGCCAGCAGCGAATTTAATACGCAGTATTTT
NA,TRBJ2-1,NA,TRBV28,CASSGGLADSYNEQFF,TGTGCCAGCAGTGGGGGGCTAGCGGACTCCTACAATGAGCAGTTCTTC
NA,TRBJ2-5,NA,TRBV29-1,CSVQGGLQETQYF,TGCAGCGTTCAGGGCGGACTCCAAGAGACCCAGTACTTC
NA,TRBJ2-2,NA,TRBV7-6,CASSLVAVNTGELFF,TGTGCCAGCAGCTTAGTGGCTGTGAACACCGGGGAGCTGTTTTTT
NA,TRBJ2-2,once,TRBV6-1,CASSARTGTQNTGELFF,TGTGCCAGCAGTGCTAGGACCGGGACCCAGAACACCGGGGAGCTGTTTTTT
TRBD2,TRBJ2-3,once,TRBV28,CASSLRRGGLAGTDTQYF,TGTGCCAGCAGTTTAAGGAGAGGGGGACTAGCGGGAACAGATACGCAGTATTTT
TRBD2,TRBJ2-3,NA,TRBV5-1,CASSLAGGTSDRTDTQYF,TGCGCCAGCAGCTTGGCCGGGGGTACTAGCGACCGCACAGATACGCAGTATTTT
NA,TRBJ1-1,NA,TRBV5-5,CASSQDRTRAFF,TGTGCCAGCAGCCAAGACAGGACGAGAGCTTTCTTT
NA,TRBJ1-5,once,TRBV28,CASFGRGSYNQPQHF,TGTGCCAGCTTCGGAAGGGGATCGTACAATCAGCCCCAGCATTTT
NA,TRBJ1-2,few,TRBV2,CASSDGGYTF,TGTGCCAGCAGTGACGGGGGGTACACCTTC
NA,TRBJ1-6,once,TRBV30,CAWRGTANSPLHF,TGTGCCTGGAGGGGGACTGCAAATTCACCCCTCCACTTT
NA,TRBJ2-1,NA,TRBV6-5,CASRNRQGGEQFF,TGTGCCAGCAGAAATCGCCAGGGGGGGGAGCAGTTCTTC
NA,TRBJ1-5,few,TRBV6-5,CATWNRDSNQPQHF,TGTGCCACCTGGAACCGGGATAGCAATCAGCCCCAGCATTTT